The clone carrying this T cell receptor (beta chain) came up a few times. Produced via immunoSEQ multiplex PCR; TCRdb's table is partial and in-frame only. The data hold roughly 250,000 clones, with 70% observed a single time. V was pared by 2 bases and J by 10 bases, with 12 bases of the junction left unmatched. Looked up from germline, CDR1 is MNHEY and CDR2 is SVGAGI. The CDR3 consists of 16 residues. The sample originates from a study of cytotoxic CD8 clonotypes in ibrutinib-treated CLL. Study context: Patient counts were 11 relapsed/refractory, about 15 treatment-naive and about 17 IGHV unmutated. An average of roughly 250,000 productive templates and 94,082 productive rearrangements was obtained per sample.

This TCR came from a human donor with chronic lymphocytic leukemia. Sequenced here: PBMCs, sampled after 24 months of ibrutinib treatment. The chain employs TRBV6-5 and TRBJ2-1; 9 nucleotides match TRBD2. The CDR3: CASSYILAGRPREQFF. The CDR3 DNA reads TGTGCCAGCAGTTACATACTAGCGGGCCGACCACGGGAGCAGTTCTTC.